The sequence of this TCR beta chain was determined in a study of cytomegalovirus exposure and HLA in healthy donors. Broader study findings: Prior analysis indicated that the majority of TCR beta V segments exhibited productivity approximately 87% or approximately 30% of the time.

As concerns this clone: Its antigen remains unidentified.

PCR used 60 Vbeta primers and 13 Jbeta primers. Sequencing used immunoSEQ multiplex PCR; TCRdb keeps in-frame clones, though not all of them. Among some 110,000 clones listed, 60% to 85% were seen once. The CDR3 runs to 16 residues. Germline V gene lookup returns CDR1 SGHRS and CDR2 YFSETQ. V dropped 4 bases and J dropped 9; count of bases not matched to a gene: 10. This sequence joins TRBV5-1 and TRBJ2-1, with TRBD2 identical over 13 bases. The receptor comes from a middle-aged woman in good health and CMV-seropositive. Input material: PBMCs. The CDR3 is CASSPRGLAGSSEQFF. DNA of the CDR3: TGCGCCAGCAGCCCACGGGGACTAGCGGGGTCAAGTGAGCAGTTCTTC.